These 27 T cell receptor beta chains were all obtained from the same sample, sequenced in a study of T cells in Graves' hyperthyroidism and ophthalmopathy. RNA transcripts gave rise to amplified TCR beta CDR3 regions. Using the HTBI primer set, a first-round RT-PCR was run on the TCR CDR3. TCRdb re-called the multiplex PCR reads through MiXCR, storing one row per CDR3 protein. The sample includes 560,000 or so distinct CDR3 sequences, just under 20% of them seen just once. Source material: blood. Receptors originate from a man aged 40-49 years with Graves' ophthalmopathy.

This clonotype came up many times. The V call is TRBV18, the J call TRBJ2-1, with D hard to call. The CDR3 has 14 amino acids. Germline V CDR1 and CDR2: KGHSH, LQKENI. V was pared by 0 bases and J by 7 bases, with 10 bases between. CDR3 nucleotides: TGTGCCAGCTCACCACCGTCAATCACGAATGAGCAGTTCTTC. Protein: CASSPPSITNEQFF.

The CDR3 sequence is CASSRSGQDYGYTF. The CDR3 coding sequence is TGTGCCAGCAGTCGTTCGGGACAGGACTATGGCTACACCTTC. The J gene is TRBJ1-2, the V gene TRBV12-3 or TRBV12-4, with 8 bases that match TRBD1. V lost 5 bases and J lost 3; bases outside the gene matches: 5. The CDR3 sequence is 14 residues long.

CDR3 DNA sequence: TGTGCCAGCAGCCCACATCCGGGCCCAGACGCTTTCTTT. It is translated as CASSPHPGPDAFF. V is TRBV7-6 and J is TRBJ1-1; D not certain. Germline CDR1 is SGHVS and CDR2 is FNYEAQ. V dropped 5 bases and J dropped 11 bases, with 18 bases sitting between them. CDR3 length: 13 residues.

The sample holds a few counts of this clonotype. The rearrangement joins TRBV4-3 to TRBJ2-1; 10 nucleotides line up with TRBD2. The CDR3 has 18 residues. Germline V gene data show CDR1 as LGHNA and CDR2 as YSLEER. With 3 bases clipped from V and 4 bases from J, the junction kept 12 bases outside the gene matches. CDR3 sequence (DNA): TGCGCCAGCAGCCACGGACTAGCGGACCGATCTTGGTACAATGAGCAGTTCTTC. Amino acids: CASSHGLADRSWYNEQFF.

This clonotype was observed many times. The chain has TRBV12-3 or TRBV12-4 and TRBJ1-6, with 8 positions matching TRBD1. This CDR3 has 15 amino acids. The V and J ends lost 5 bases and 7 bases, in that order; junction bases with no gene match: 7. The CDR3 nucleotides are TGTGCCAGCAGTCAGGACAGGGTGTCCAATTCACCCCTCCACTTT. Amino acids: CASSQDRVSNSPLHF.

The rearrangement joins TRBV20-1 to TRBJ2-7; no firm D call. Looked up from germline, CDR1 is DFQATT and CDR2 is SNEGSKA (reference sequence). This CDR3 is 13 amino acids long. Trimming shortened V by 0 bases and J by 5 bases, and 11 bases separated the two germline ends. The CDR3 DNA reads as TGCAGTGCTAGAGACCCCCTGGGTAACGAGCAGTACTTC. It specifies CSARDPLGNEQYF.

The chain employs TRBV28 and TRBJ1-2, with D maybe TRBD1 (5 bases). CDR3 length: 13 residues. The V and J ends lost 5 bases and 3 bases respectively, with 10 bases between them. Germline V lookup: CDR1 MDHEN, CDR2 SYDVKM. CDR3 DNA sequence: TGTGCCAGCAGTGAAGGGGTATACTATGGCTACACCTTC. Its translation is CASSEGVYYGYTF.

This clonotype occurred a few times. The rearrangement uses TRBV11-2 and TRBJ1-4; D remains unclear. V was clipped by 5 bases and J by 8 bases, with 18 bases between them. The CDR3 consists of 15 residues. CDR1 SGHAT and CDR2 FQNNGV come from the germline V gene. The CDR3 sequence is CASSHRTTWVEKLFF. The CDR3 DNA follows: TGTGCCAGCAGCCACCGGACGACCTGGGTCGAAAAACTGTTTTTT. The variable domain in full, with the rest retrieved from reference TRBV11-2 and TRBJ1-4, is EAGVAQSPRYKIIEKRQSVAFWCNPISGHATLYWYQQILGQGPKLLIQFQNNGVVDDSQLPKDRFSAERLKGVDSTLKIQPAKLEDSAVYLCASSHRTTWVEKLFFGSGTQLSVL.

The sample holds many counts of this clonotype. The J gene is TRBJ1-5, the V gene TRBV3-1, with D unresolved. The CDR3 runs 15 residues. The germline CDR1 and CDR2 sequences are LGHDT and YNNKEL (reference sequence). The ends were cut back, 0 bases at V and 6 bases at J, with 12 bases in the middle. The chain's CDR3 is CASSQDISWGQPQHF. CDR3 coding DNA: TGTGCCAGCAGCCAAGATATTTCTTGGGGTCAGCCCCAGCATTTT.

J is TRBJ1-1 and V is TRBV5-1, with no clear D. Germline assignment: CDR1 SGHRS and CDR2 YFSETQ. The CDR3 contains 13 residues. V was trimmed by 0 bases and J by 3 bases, leaving 6 bases between them. The CDR3 nucleotides are TGCGCCAGCAGCTTGGCAATGTACACTGAAGCTTTCTTT. It codes for CASSLAMYTEAFF.

This clonotype was seen many times. V gene TRBV12-3 or TRBV12-4 combines with J gene TRBJ1-1; the D is unclear. Trimming took off 3 bases at V and 7 bases at J, with 9 bases between the two ends. This CDR3 region has 12 residues. The CDR3 DNA follows: TGTGCCAGCAGTTTCGACGGGAATGAAGCTTTCTTT. Protein sequence: CASSFDGNEAFF.

This clonotype was counted only a few times. This chain uses TRBV20-1 with TRBJ2-7, with TRBD2 matching over 9 bases. The CDR3 extends over 14 amino acids. Germline CDR1 reads DFQATT; CDR2 reads SNEGSKA (reference sequence). The V and J ends lost 6 bases and 4 bases, in that order; junction bases with no gene match: 10. CDR3 region: CSARRAGGFYEQYF. CDR3 in DNA: TGCAGTGCCCGTAGGGCGGGAGGGTTTTACGAGCAGTACTTC.

The J gene is TRBJ2-7, the V gene TRBV15; D is unclear. The V gene lost 1 base and the J gene lost 6 bases, with 4 bases spanning the gap. The CDR3 is 11 residues long. Germline CDR1 is LNHNV and CDR2 is YYDKDF (reference sequence). This CDR3 reads CATSRGGEQYF. In DNA form, the CDR3 reads TGTGCCACCAGCAGAGGGGGCGAGCAGTACTTC.

This clonotype has at least ten counts. The gene calls are TRBV12-3 or TRBV12-4 and TRBJ2-5; a possible D gene is TRBD2 (5 bases). CDR3 length equals 13 residues. The V end was cut by 3 bases, the J end by 5 bases, with 10 bases between. CDR3 sequence (DNA): TGTGCCAGCAGTTTTTTTGGCGGGGAGACCCAGTACTTC. It codes for CASSFFGGETQYF.

This clonotype was counted ten times or more. The J gene is TRBJ1-1, the V gene TRBV6-6; no clear D. Trimming left V 2 bases short and J 5 bases short, with 18 bases between. The CDR3 is 16 residues long. The germline V gene has CDR1 MNHNY and CDR2 SVGAGI (reference sequence). The CDR3 DNA is TGTGCCAGCAGTTACAACCATGAAGGGTTGAGGACTGAAGCTTTCTTT. Protein product: CASSYNHEGLRTEAFF.

Many counts were recorded for this clonotype. The rearrangement uses TRBV29-1 and TRBJ2-7; 10 bases agree with TRBD2. Looked up from germline, CDR1 is SQVTM and CDR2 is ANQGSEA. The V and J ends lost 5 bases and 1 base, in that order; junction bases with no gene match: 20. This CDR3 is 19 amino acids long. The CDR3, as DNA: TGCAGCGTTCGATCCCCCGGGGGCTCTAGCGGGAGCGGGTCCTACGAGCAGTACTTC. Translating gives CSVRSPGGSSGSGSYEQYF.

This clonotype was counted ten times or more. The chain uses TRBV19 and TRBJ1-5; 10 bases agree with TRBD1. The CDR3 covers 14 residues. V gave up 9 bases and J gave up 2 bases; unmatched junction bases: 4. Germline V gene lookup returns CDR1 LNHDA and CDR2 SQIVND (reference sequence). The CDR3 DNA reads TGTGCCAGCTCCGGGACAGGGGGCAATCAGCCCCAGCATTTT. This sequence encodes CASSGTGGNQPQHF.

This clonotype showed up just once. The V gene is TRBV11-1, the J gene TRBJ2-2; a weak D match, TRBD1 (6 bases). The CDR3 runs 15 residues. Trimming removed 1 base from V and 6 bases from J, with 12 bases in between. Germline V lookup: CDR1 SGHAT, CDR2 FQDESV (reference sequence). In DNA form, the CDR3 reads TGTGCCAGCAGCTTAGTTGGCAGGGGAGCCGGGGAGCTGTTTTTT. It yields the protein CASSLVGRGAGELFF. The whole variable domain, filled in from reference TRBV11-1 and TRBJ2-2, reads EAEVAQSPRYKITEKSQAVAFWCDPISGHATLYWYRQILGQGPELLVQFQDESVVDDSQLPKDRFSAERLKGVDSTLKIQPAELGDSAMYLCASSLVGRGAGELFFGEGSRLTVL.

The chain uses TRBV12-3 or TRBV12-4 and TRBJ2-7; 9 nucleotides agree with TRBD1. The CDR3 is 13 residues long. Trimming removed 4 bases from V and 7 bases from J; junction bases left unmatched: 5. The CDR3 DNA sequence: TGTGCCAGCAGTTGGACAGGGGATAGGGAGCAGTACTTC. The encoded protein is CASSWTGDREQYF.

V is TRBV4-1 and J is TRBJ2-7; possibly TRBD2 for D (6 bases). Germline V gene lookup returns CDR1 MGHRA and CDR2 YSYEKL. This CDR3 is 15 amino acids long. V lost 1 base to trimming and J lost 2 bases, with 12 bases between them. The CDR3 protein is CASSQGGDWPYEQYF. The CDR3, as DNA: TGCGCCAGCAGCCAAGGTGGGGACTGGCCCTACGAGCAGTACTTC.

The rearrangement links TRBV7-2 to TRBJ1-3; D is unresolved. V was trimmed by 6 bases and J by 1 base, leaving 4 bases between them. Germline CDR1 reads SGHTA; CDR2 reads FQGNSA. CDR3 length equals 12 residues. The CDR3 loop is CASRESGNTIYF. The DNA for the CDR3 is TGTGCCAGCAGGGAATCTGGAAACACCATATATTTT.

The chain combines TRBV3-1 with TRBJ1-5, with 9 bases lining up with TRBD1. CDR3 size: 14 residues. The trim removed 2 bases at V and 8 bases at J, leaving 4 bases unmatched. In germline, CDR1 is LGHDT, CDR2 YNNKEL (reference sequence). CDR3 amino acids: CASSQITGGEPQHF. As DNA, the CDR3 is TGTGCCAGCAGCCAAATTACAGGGGGCGAGCCCCAGCATTTT. The variable domain in full, completed from reference TRBV3-1 and TRBJ1-5, reads DTAVSQTPKYLVTQMGNDKSIKCEQNLGHDTMYWYKQDSKKFLKIMFSYNNKELIINETVPNRFSPKSPDKAHLNLHINSLELGDSAVYFCASSQITGGEPQHFGDGTRLSIL.

The chain has TRBV2 and TRBJ2-7; D is undetermined. Trimming shortened V by 8 bases and J by 0 bases, and 11 bases separated the two germline ends. Germline CDR1 SNHLY, CDR2 FYNNEI. The CDR3 runs 13 residues. The CDR3: CASQRRPSYEQYF. The CDR3 DNA follows: TGTGCCAGCCAACGACGGCCCTCCTACGAGCAGTACTTC. The full variable domain, in which reference TRBV2 and TRBJ2-7 provide the parts outside the CDR3, is EPEVTQTPSHQVTQMGQEVILRCVPISNHLYFYWYRQILGQKVEFLVSFYNNEISEKSEIFDDQFSVERPDGSNFTLKIRSTKLEDSAMYFCASQRRPSYEQYFGPGTRLTVT.

This clonotype was detected a few times. V gene TRBV28 combines with J gene TRBJ1-5; 9 nucleotides match TRBD1. Germline assignment: CDR1 MDHEN and CDR2 SYDVKM. The CDR3 extends over 14 amino acids. V was pared by 6 bases and J by 7 bases, with 7 bases of the junction left unmatched. DNA of the CDR3: TGTGCCAGCAGACGGACAGGGGAAGGGCAGCCCCAGCATTTT. Amino acid sequence: CASRRTGEGQPQHF.

This clonotype was counted a few times. This rearrangement joins TRBV5-4 to TRBJ2-1; 7 bases match TRBD2. The J segment lost 5 bases and the V segment lost 3 bases, leaving 5 bases of the junction unmatched. There are 14 residues in the CDR3. Germline-derived CDR1 and CDR2 are SGHNT and YYREEE (reference sequence). The CDR3 loop is CASSSRDYHNEQFF. The CDR3 region has the DNA TGTGCCAGCAGCTCCCGGGACTATCACAATGAGCAGTTCTTC.

This clonotype was recorded a few times. V usage is TRBV29-1 and J usage is TRBJ2-7; possibly TRBD2 for D (6 bases). Germline V gene data show CDR1 as SQVTM and CDR2 as ANQGSEA. The length of the CDR3 is 13 residues. V was pared by 4 bases and J by 0 bases, with 10 bases between. The CDR3 protein is CSVGDSYSYEQYF. Here the CDR3 DNA reads TGCAGCGTTGGGGACTCCTACTCCTACGAGCAGTACTTC.

This clonotype occurred a few times. CDR3 DNA sequence: TGTGCCATCAATGGGGACTCCGCCACAGATACGCAGTATTTT. Amino acids: CAINGDSATDTQYF. The chain links TRBV10-3 to TRBJ2-3; D is perhaps TRBD2 (6 bases). This CDR3 is built from 14 residues. V lost 7 bases and J 2 bases, leaving 13 bases between the germline ends. Germline assignment: CDR1 ENHRY and CDR2 SYGVKD.